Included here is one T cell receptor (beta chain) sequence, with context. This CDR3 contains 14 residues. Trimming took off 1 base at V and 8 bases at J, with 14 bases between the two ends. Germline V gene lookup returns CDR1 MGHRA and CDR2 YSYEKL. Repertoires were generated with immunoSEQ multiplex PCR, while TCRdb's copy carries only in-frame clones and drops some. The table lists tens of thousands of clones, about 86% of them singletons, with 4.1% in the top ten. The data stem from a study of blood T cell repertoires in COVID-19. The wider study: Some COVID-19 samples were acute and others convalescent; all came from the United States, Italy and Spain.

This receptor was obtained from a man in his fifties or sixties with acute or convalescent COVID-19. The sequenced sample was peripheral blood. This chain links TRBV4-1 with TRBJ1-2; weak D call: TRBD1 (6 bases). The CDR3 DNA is TGCGCCAGCAGCCAAGGACGGACAGATGACGGCTACACCTTC. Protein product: CASSQGRTDDGYTF.